Shown below are 28 T cell receptor beta chains from a single sample sequenced in a study of shared clonotypes between healthy human individuals. Only in-frame clones appear in the TCRdb table, and some are missing; sequencing was by immunoSEQ multiplex PCR. The sample contains approximately 500,000 clones, approximately 85% of which appear only once. The sequenced sample consisted of PBMCs. These receptors came from a woman in her thirties or forties in good health. Some clones in this sample may be carry-over from other donors' samples.

The rearrangement links TRBV5-8 to TRBJ1-5, with 7 bases identical to TRBD1. Germline CDR1 and CDR2: SGHTS and YDEGEE. The CDR3 sequence is 15 residues long. Trimming removed 0 bases from V and 7 bases from J; junction bases left unmatched: 7. The CDR3 coding sequence is TGTGCCAGCAGCTTGGTTCTCAGGGGGATGCAGCCCCAGCATTTT. Translation gives CASSLVLRGMQPQHF.

This chain uses TRBV6-5 with TRBJ2-7; weak D call: TRBD1 (5 bases). Germline lookup yields CDR1 MNHEY and CDR2 SVGAGI. Trimming took 6 bases from V and 2 from J, leaving 17 bases between them. The CDR3 covers 15 residues. The chain's CDR3 is CASSQSRSGPYEQYF. Here the CDR3 DNA reads TGTGCCAGCAGCCAATCCCGGTCAGGGCCCTACGAGCAGTACTTC.

This clone came up a few times. The chain links TRBV28 to TRBJ1-2, with D possibly matching TRBD1 (5 bases). The V gene's germline CDR1 is MDHEN and CDR2 SYDVKM. The V end was cut by 7 bases, the J end by 3 bases, with 18 bases between. CDR3 size: 15 residues. The DNA for the CDR3 is TGTGCCAGCATCATAGGGCAGGGCCAGGACTATGGCTACACCTTC. As protein: CASIIGQGQDYGYTF.

The V call is TRBV18, the J call TRBJ2-7; a weak D match, TRBD1 (6 bases). Germline CDR1 reads KGHSH; CDR2 reads LQKENI. The CDR3 contains 13 residues. V was shortened by 4 bases and J by 3 bases, with 10 bases between the two germline ends. Here the CDR3 reads CASSQDSNYEQYF. CDR3 DNA: TGTGCCAGCTCACAGGACAGCAACTACGAGCAGTACTTC.

This clone turned up a few times. The V gene is TRBV20-1, the J gene TRBJ2-5, with TRBD1 matching over 8 bases. The length of the CDR3 is 11 residues. Germline V gene data show CDR1 as DFQATT and CDR2 as SNEGSKA (reference sequence). The J segment lost 6 bases and the V segment lost 7 bases, leaving 4 bases of the junction unmatched. For the CDR3, the DNA is TGCAGTGTCGTCAGGGGGCAGACCCAGTACTTC. Amino acid sequence: CSVVRGQTQYF.

The chain joins TRBV30 to TRBJ2-1; D call uncertain. The CDR3 loop spans 12 amino acids. Germline V gene data show CDR1 as GTSNPN and CDR2 as SVGIG (reference sequence). The V end lost 4 bases, the J end lost 10 bases, and 14 bases lay between the germline ends. The CDR3 DNA reads TGTGCCTGGAACCAGATTAGCCGGGAGCAGTTCTTC. The encoded protein is CAWNQISREQFF.

The genes are TRBV29-1 and TRBJ2-7; 9 bases map to TRBD2. The germline V gene encodes CDR1 SQVTM and CDR2 ANQGSEA. V was pared by 1 base and J by 3 bases, with 7 bases of the junction left unmatched. This CDR3 has 15 amino acids. The CDR3 region is CSVEGLAGTVYEQYF. The CDR3 DNA follows: TGCAGCGTTGAAGGCCTAGCGGGAACCGTCTACGAGCAGTACTTC.

The chain employs TRBV25-1 and TRBJ2-3; 9 bases agree with TRBD1. The CDR3 loop spans 15 amino acids. Germline CDR1 is MGHDK and CDR2 is SYGVNS. V trimming: 4 bases; J trimming: 1 base; junction bases outside the gene matches: 3. CDR3 in DNA: TGTGCCAGCAGTGCCACAGGGGGCGGCACAGATACGCAGTATTTT. Translated, it gives CASSATGGGTDTQYF.

This clone was counted once. The chain is built from TRBV5-1 and TRBJ2-5; 12 bases align to TRBD2. The J call may be incorrect, as the DNA end agrees better with TRBJ2-7. Germline V gives CDR1 SGHRS, CDR2 YFSETQ. The CDR3 consists of 16 residues. The CDR3 DNA is TGCGCCAGCAGCTTGGGACTAGCGGGAGTGGGGTACGAGCAGTACTTC. Encoded protein: CASSLGLAGVGYEQYF.

The J gene is TRBJ2-1, the V gene TRBV7-9; 7 nucleotides align to TRBD1. Germline assignment: CDR1 SEHNR and CDR2 FQNEAQ (reference sequence). This CDR3 has 16 residues. V was clipped by 5 bases and J by 9 bases; unmatched bases: 16. This CDR3 is CASSPVTGTGWLEQFF. The CDR3 bases are TGTGCCAGCAGCCCGGTGACAGGGACGGGGTGGCTTGAGCAGTTCTTC. Looking up the rest from reference TRBV7-9 and TRBJ2-1 gives the full variable domain: DTGVSQNPRHKITKRGQNVTFRCDPISEHNRLYWYRQTLGQGPEFLTYFQNEAQLEKSRLLSDRFSAERPKGSFSTLEIQRTEQGDSAMYLCASSPVTGTGWLEQFFGPGTRLTVL.

J is TRBJ2-5 and V is TRBV9; D might be TRBD2 (5 bases). Germline CDR1 SGDLS, CDR2 YYNGEE. The CDR3 runs to 14 residues. Trimming left V 3 bases short and J 1 base short, with 10 bases between. In nucleotides, the CDR3 is TGTGCCAGCAGCGCACGAGGGTCCCAAGAGACCCAGTACTTC. Amino acid sequence: CASSARGSQETQYF.

The CDR3 DNA is TGTGCCAGCAGCTTGGGACTAGCGGGCGTCCCCTCGTACTTC. Its translation is CASSLGLAGVPSYF. The genes are TRBV7-3 and TRBJ2-7, with 12 bases matching TRBD2. Germline CDR1 and CDR2: SGHTA and FQGTGA. The V and J ends lost 3 bases and 12 bases, in that order; junction bases with no gene match: 9. CDR3 length: 14 residues.

The V and J genes are TRBV27 and TRBJ1-1, with D maybe TRBD1 (6 bases). V was clipped by 2 bases and J by 4 bases, with 14 bases between them. The CDR3 length is 15 residues. The V gene's germline CDR1 is MNHEY and CDR2 SMNVEV (reference sequence). The CDR3 nucleotides read TGTGCCAGCAGTTTAGCGGGGGCTGAGAGCACTGAAGCTTTCTTT. Encoded protein: CASSLAGAESTEAFF.

J is TRBJ2-2 and V is TRBV28, with D uncertain. Germline V gene sequence: CDR1 MDHEN, CDR2 SYDVKM. V was pared by 5 bases and J by 1 base, with 8 bases between. The CDR3 runs to 14 residues. CDR3 residues: CASSRRLNTGELFF. CDR3 bases: TGTGCCAGCAGTCGAAGACTGAACACCGGGGAGCTGTTTTTT.

The rearrangement uses TRBV12-2 and TRBJ2-3; the D call in the table, TRBD2, was not verified against the DNA. TRBV12-2 is flagged as a pseudogene. CDR3 length: 17 residues. For the CDR3, the DNA is TGTGCAAGTCGCTCCCCCTCATTAGCGGCGCTGGCAGATACGCAGTATTTT. Translating gives CASRSPSLAALADTQYF.

This clone was observed once. This chain links TRBV27 with TRBJ1-4, with a tentative D call TRBD1 (6 bases). V gave up 6 bases and J gave up 1 base, with 12 bases separating them. The CDR3 covers 15 residues. From germline, CDR1 is MNHEY and CDR2 SMNVEV (reference sequence). The CDR3 region has the DNA TGTGCCAGCAGACGAAGCAGGGGAACTAATGAAAAACTGTTTTTT. It translates to CASRRSRGTNEKLFF.

This clone was counted only a few times. The chain carries TRBV27 and TRBJ1-4, with a tentative D call TRBD1 (5 bases). Germline CDR1 reads MNHEY; CDR2 reads SMNVEV (reference sequence). Trimming took 6 bases from V and 7 from J, leaving 15 bases between them. This CDR3 region has 14 residues. CDR3 in DNA: TGTGCCAGCAGCTTAATGTCAGGGAGTGAAAAACTGTTTTTT. This encodes CASSLMSGSEKLFF.

The rearrangement joins TRBV10-3 to TRBJ1-2, with TRBD1 identical over 8 bases. Germline CDR1 and CDR2: ENHRY and SYGVKD. Trimming cost V 6 bases and J 5 bases; bases outside gene matches: 14. The CDR3 is made up of 16 amino acids. The CDR3 spells CAISSGTGVSLYGYTF. CDR3 bases: TGTGCCATCAGCTCCGGGACAGGTGTTAGTTTATATGGCTACACCTTC.

This clone was recorded once. The V and J genes are TRBV15 and TRBJ1-5; weak D call: TRBD1 (5 bases). Deletions cut 2 bases from V and 2 bases from J, with 16 bases between. The CDR3 length is 17 residues. The V gene's germline CDR1 is LNHNV and CDR2 YYDKDF (reference sequence). CDR3: CATSRSLGQGGNQPQHF. The CDR3, as DNA: TGTGCCACCAGCAGAAGCCTCGGGCAGGGAGGCAATCAGCCCCAGCATTTT.

In DNA, the CDR3 is TGTGCCAGCAGGCTAGCGGGAGCGGGCCATGAGCAGTTCTTC. Its protein is CASRLAGAGHEQFF. The chain couples TRBV6-5 to TRBJ2-1, with TRBD2 identical over 10 bases. Trimming took 6 bases from V and 8 from J; bases not matched to a gene: 7. CDR1 and CDR2 (germline): MNHEY, SVGAGI. The CDR3 covers 14 residues.

This clone was seen a handful of times. Other DNA sequences of this sample code for an identical CDR3. This chain joins TRBV5-1 and TRBJ1-1; D unresolved. Germline V gene data show CDR1 as SGHRS and CDR2 as YFSETQ. V was pared by 2 bases and J by 0 bases, with 11 bases between. The CDR3 is made up of 15 amino acids. The CDR3 protein is CASSFGGGLNTEAFF. As DNA, the CDR3 is TGCGCCAGCAGCTTTGGAGGCGGGCTGAACACTGAAGCTTTCTTT.

This clone was observed a few times. The rearrangement joins TRBV4-2 to TRBJ1-2, with 7 positions matching TRBD1. CDR3 length equals 14 residues. Germline-derived CDR1 and CDR2 are LGHNA and YNFKEQ. The V and J ends lost 4 bases and 4 bases, in that order; junction bases with no gene match: 6. The CDR3 bases are TGTGCCAGCAGCCCGACCGACAGGGCCTATGGCTACACCTTC. It yields the protein CASSPTDRAYGYTF.

V gene TRBV5-6 combines with J gene TRBJ1-5; TRBD1 is a possible D gene (6 bases). The V end lost 0 bases, the J end lost 6 bases, and 13 bases lay between the germline ends. This CDR3 contains 15 residues. Germline loops: CDR1 SGHDT, CDR2 YYEEEE. This chain's CDR3 is CASSLGGPRGQPQHF. The CDR3 DNA is TGTGCCAGCAGCTTGGGGGGGCCACGGGGTCAGCCCCAGCATTTT.

This sequence joins TRBV25-1 and TRBJ2-2; D is tentatively TRBD1 or TRBD2 (6 bases each). Trimming left V 0 bases short and J 4 bases short, with 12 bases between. The CDR3 runs to 16 residues. Germline assignment: CDR1 MGHDK and CDR2 SYGVNS. This CDR3 is CASSEYGGRITGELFF. DNA of the CDR3: TGTGCCAGCAGTGAATATGGGGGGCGGATCACCGGGGAGCTGTTTTTT.

A word on this clone: Other DNA sequences in the sample encode the same CDR3. V usage is TRBV7-2 and J usage is TRBJ1-5; 8 bases line up with TRBD1. The CDR3 totals 13 residues. V was pared by 4 bases and J by 7 bases, with 3 bases of the junction left unmatched. Germline V CDR1 and CDR2: SGHTA, FQGNSA. CDR3 sequence reads: CASSSDRGQPQHF. CDR3 nucleotides: TGTGCCAGCAGCTCCGACAGGGGACAGCCCCAGCATTTT. The whole variable domain, remainder taken from reference TRBV7-2 and TRBJ1-5, is GAGVSQSPSNKVTEKGKDVELRCDPISGHTALYWYRQSLGQGLEFLIYFQGNSAPDKSGLPSDRFSAERTGGSVSTLTIQRTQQEDSAVYLCASSSDRGQPQHFGDGTRLSIL.

The chain links TRBV19 to TRBJ1-5, with D unclear. This CDR3 has 12 amino acids. V dropped 4 bases and J dropped 7 bases, with 8 bases sitting between them. CDR1 is LNHDA, CDR2 SQIVND, per germline (reference sequence). This chain's CDR3 is CASSNWAQPQHF. The CDR3 nucleotides are TGTGCCAGTAGTAACTGGGCACAGCCCCAGCATTTT.

This clone occurred a few times. The V and J genes are TRBV4-3 and TRBJ2-1; the D is unclear. This CDR3 region has 16 residues. V was clipped by 0 bases and J by 0 bases, with 9 bases between them. The germline CDR1 and CDR2 sequences are LGHNA and YSLEER. CDR3 in DNA: TGCGCCAGCAGCCAAGAATACACCAACTCCTACAATGAGCAGTTCTTC. It is translated as CASSQEYTNSYNEQFF.

The CDR3 nucleotides read TGTGCCAGCAGACCCCCGGGACTCATTAATGAAAAACTGTTTTTT. Its translation is CASRPPGLINEKLFF. The V gene is TRBV28, the J gene TRBJ1-4, with D tentatively TRBD1 (5 bases). V lost 6 bases, J lost 4 bases, and 15 bases lay in between. From germline, CDR1 is MDHEN and CDR2 SYDVKM. The CDR3 is 15 amino acids.